This T cell receptor beta chain was sequenced in a study of CD8+CD57+ T cells in acquired aplastic anemia. The V and J ends lost 2 bases and 3 bases respectively, with 16 bases between them. Germline CDR1 and CDR2: LNHDA and SQIVND (reference sequence). CDR3 length: 16 amino acids. Patients sequenced had flow cytometry evidence of CD8+CD57+ cell expansion. The TCR beta profiling, which covered VDJ combination and CDR3 sequence, was carried out using genomic DNA as the template. TCRdb reprocessed the reads with MiXCR, giving one entry per CDR3 protein. The table has just over 450,000 distinct CDR3 sequences, around 30% seen once; the top ten hold nearly 0.85%.

The sample taken for sequencing was sorted CD4+, CD8+, or CD8+CD57+ T cells (not recorded which) from PBMCs. This receptor was obtained from a human donor with aplastic anemia. The rearrangement joins TRBV19 to TRBJ1-2; a weak D match, TRBD1 (6 bases). CDR3 amino acids: CASSIPPGARDYGYTF. The CDR3 DNA is TGTGCCAGTAGTATACCCCCGGGGGCTAGGGACTATGGCTACACCTTC.